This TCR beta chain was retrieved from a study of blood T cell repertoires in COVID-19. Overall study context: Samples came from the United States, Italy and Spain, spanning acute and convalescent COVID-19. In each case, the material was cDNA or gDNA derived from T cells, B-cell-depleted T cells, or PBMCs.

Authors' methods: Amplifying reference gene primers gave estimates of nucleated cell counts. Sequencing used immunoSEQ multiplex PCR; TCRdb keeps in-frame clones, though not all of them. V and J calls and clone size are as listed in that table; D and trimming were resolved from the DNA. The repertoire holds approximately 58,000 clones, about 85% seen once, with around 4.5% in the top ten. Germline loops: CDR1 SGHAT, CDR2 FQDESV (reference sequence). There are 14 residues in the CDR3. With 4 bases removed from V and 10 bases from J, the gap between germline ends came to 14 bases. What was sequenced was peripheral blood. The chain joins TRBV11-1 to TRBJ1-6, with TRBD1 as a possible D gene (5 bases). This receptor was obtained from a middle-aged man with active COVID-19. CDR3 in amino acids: CASSYLGVLSPLHF. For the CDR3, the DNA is TGTGCCAGCAGCTACCTAGGGGTTTTATCACCCCTCCACTTT.